These 16 T cell receptor beta chains were all obtained from the same sample, sequenced in a study of vaccination effects on CD4 cells after COVID-19. Antigen-specific CD4+ T cell clonotypes were called by their expansion after viral peptide-pool culture in ViraFEST. Having been cultured for approximately ten days, the cells underwent CD4+ T cell isolation. Each participant was given two doses of one vaccine (BNT162b2 or mRNA-1273). These TCRs' antigens remain unknown. Sequencing was performed with immunoSEQ multiplex PCR; in TCRdb, only in-frame clones are kept and a portion is missing. The table shows about 31,000 clones, with over 55% occurring only once. The specimen comprised CD4+ T cells from PBMCs cultured with SARS-CoV-2 spike peptides, sampled after COVID-19 vaccination. These receptors all stem from a human donor who received a COVID-19 vaccine.

The DNA for the CDR3 is TGCAGCGTTGAAAGCCAGGGGGCTAATGAAAAACTGTTTTTT. Encoded protein: CSVESQGANEKLFF. V and J are TRBV29-1 and TRBJ1-4; the match to TRBD1 covers 7 bases. V trimming: 2 bases; J trimming: 3 bases; junction bases outside the gene matches: 3. Looked up from germline, CDR1 is SQVTM and CDR2 is ANQGSEA. CDR3 length equals 14 residues.

The V call is TRBV11-3, the J call TRBJ2-5; D is uncertain. Per germline, CDR1 SGHNT and CDR2 YENEEA. CDR3 length: 16 residues. V was pared by 2 bases and J by 1 base, with 14 bases between. The CDR3 reads CASSLSYRAPQETQYF. CDR3 nucleotides: TGTGCCAGCAGCTTAAGCTATCGGGCCCCCCAAGAGACCCAGTACTTC.

The V gene is TRBV5-1, the J gene TRBJ2-7, with 10 bases aligning to TRBD2. The CDR3 consists of 15 residues. Germline-derived CDR1 and CDR2 are SGHRS and YFSETQ. The V segment lost 3 bases and the J segment 3 bases; nucleotides outside the gene matches: 6. DNA of the CDR3: TGCGCCAGCAGCTACCGTAGCGGGGGGAACTACGAGCAGTACTTC. The encoded protein is CASSYRSGGNYEQYF.

J is TRBJ1-4 and V is TRBV19; tentatively, D is TRBD1 (6 bases). The CDR3 has 15 amino acids. Germline assignment: CDR1 LNHDA and CDR2 SQIVND (reference sequence). V lost 7 bases and J lost 10, with 22 bases in between. In DNA, the CDR3 is TGTGCCAGTAATCCTCAGACGGGGGCGCCCGGAAAACTGTTTTTT. Protein sequence: CASNPQTGAPGKLFF.

This clone was picked up many times. V usage is TRBV11-3 and J usage is TRBJ1-1; D possibly corresponds to TRBD1 (6 bases). Germline V gene data show CDR1 as SGHNT and CDR2 as YENEEA. Trimming left V 1 base short and J 4 bases short, with 16 bases between. This CDR3 contains 16 residues. The CDR3 sequence: CASSLGEGGRVTEAFF. The CDR3 DNA follows: TGTGCCAGCAGCTTAGGGGAGGGGGGACGGGTCACTGAAGCTTTCTTT.

J is TRBJ1-4 and V is TRBV9; a weak D match, TRBD1 (6 bases). Germline values: CDR1 SGDLS, CDR2 YYNGEE. This CDR3 comprises 16 residues. V lost 3 bases and J lost 0, with 12 bases in between. The CDR3 sequence is CASSALSGATNEKLFF. The CDR3 bases are TGTGCCAGCAGCGCCTTATCAGGGGCAACTAATGAAAAACTGTTTTTT.

The table lists this clone with a few counts. V gene TRBV12-5 combines with J gene TRBJ2-7, with D perhaps TRBD1 (6 bases). Trimming cost V 0 bases and J 2 bases, with 17 bases left between them. The CDR3 loop spans 17 amino acids. Germline assignment: CDR1 LGHNT and CDR2 FRNRAP. The CDR3 here is CASGLVLGGTMTYEQYF. CDR3 in DNA: TGTGCTAGTGGTTTGGTACTCGGTGGGACAATGACCTACGAGCAGTACTTC.

This clone was detected only a few times. The chain employs TRBV5-1 and TRBJ2-1, with a possible D match to TRBD1 (5 bases). Per the germline V gene, CDR1 is SGHRS and CDR2 is YFSETQ. CDR3 length equals 15 residues. V gave up 1 base and J gave up 6 bases, with 14 bases separating them. CDR3: CASSLSITQGNEQFF. CDR3 sequence (DNA): TGCGCCAGCAGCTTGTCAATTACCCAGGGCAATGAGCAGTTCTTC. Filled out from reference TRBV5-1 and TRBJ2-1, the complete variable domain reads KAGVTQTPRYLIKTRGQQVTLSCSPISGHRSVSWYQQTPGQGLQFLFEYFSETQRNKGNFPGRFSGRQFSNSRSEMNVSTLELGDSALYLCASSLSITQGNEQFFGPGTRLTVL.

The rearrangement links TRBV19 to TRBJ1-5; 7 bases are a match to TRBD1. This CDR3 has 16 residues. Per the germline V gene, CDR1 is LNHDA and CDR2 is SQIVND (reference sequence). Trimming removed 5 bases from V and 7 bases from J; junction bases left unmatched: 14. CDR3 sequence (DNA): TGTGCCAGTAGTGCTCAACGAATGGACAGGCACCAGCCCCAGCATTTT. It yields the protein CASSAQRMDRHQPQHF.

The rearrangement joins TRBV5-8 to TRBJ2-2; D may be TRBD1 (6 bases). V lost 8 bases, J lost 0 bases, and 14 bases lay in between. CDR1 and CDR2 from the germline V gene are SGHTS and YDEGEE. CDR3 length equals 15 residues. The CDR3 DNA follows: TGTGCCAGTGGGTCCGGGGACACGAACACCGGGGAGCTGTTTTTT. Its translation: CASGSGDTNTGELFF.

This chain links TRBV7-8 with TRBJ1-5; possibly TRBD1 for D (6 bases). V dropped 4 bases and J dropped 2 bases, with 12 bases sitting between them. The CDR3 totals 15 residues. Germline CDR1 is SGHVS and CDR2 is FQNEAQ. The DNA of the CDR3 is TGTGCCAGCAGCTCCAAGGGGGGGGGCAATCAGCCCCAGCATTTT. Translating it yields CASSSKGGGNQPQHF.

This chain connects TRBV6-2 or TRBV6-3 to TRBJ2-7; no clear D gene. The V gene lost 4 bases and the J gene lost 0 bases, with 13 bases spanning the gap. CDR3 length: 15 amino acids. Germline V gene sequence: CDR1 MNHEY, CDR2 SVGEGT. CDR3 residues: CASSSPEHSSYEQYF. The CDR3 DNA is TGTGCCAGCAGTTCCCCCGAGCATAGCTCCTACGAGCAGTACTTC.

This clone occurred a few times. This chain uses TRBV2 with TRBJ2-2; no definite D call. Trimming shortened V by 5 bases and J by 8 bases, and 9 bases separated the two germline ends. The CDR3 covers 12 residues. The germline CDR1 and CDR2 sequences are SNHLY and FYNNEI. The CDR3 region is CASSILTGELFF. The CDR3 coding sequence is TGTGCCAGCAGTATCCTGACAGGGGAGCTGTTTTTT.

This chain joins TRBV10-2 and TRBJ1-5, with D unclear. Germline assignment: CDR1 WSHSY and CDR2 SAAADI. This CDR3 is built from 17 residues. Trimming stripped 2 bases from V and 1 base from J, with 15 bases between. The CDR3 sequence: CASSEAGTDWSNQPQHF. Here the CDR3 DNA reads TGCGCCAGCAGTGAGGCGGGAACGGATTGGAGCAATCAGCCCCAGCATTTT.

Judged by abundance, this clone is medium-sized (0.01 to 0.1%). This chain joins TRBV18 and TRBJ1-2, with 12 bases lining up with TRBD1. The CDR3 loop spans 19 amino acids. V was pared by 6 bases and J by 0 bases, with 14 bases of the junction left unmatched. Per the germline V gene, CDR1 is KGHSH and CDR2 is LQKENI. The CDR3 bases are TGTGCCAGCTCTAGAACCCCCGGGACAGGGGGCAGCTCTAACTATGGCTACACCTTC. Translating it yields CASSRTPGTGGSSNYGYTF.

J is TRBJ2-1 and V is TRBV19, with 11 bases identical to TRBD2. This CDR3 has 16 residues. CDR1 and CDR2 from the germline V gene are LNHDA and SQIVND (reference sequence). The junction had 8 bases not matched to a gene; V was cut back by 7 bases and J by 3 bases. The CDR3 loop is CASTDGGTSGYNEQFF. Written as DNA, the CDR3 is TGTGCCAGTACCGACGGCGGGACTAGCGGCTACAATGAGCAGTTCTTC.